One sample yielded the 16 T cell receptor beta chains listed below, sequenced in a study of T cell repertoires and leukemia-associated antigens. The antigens of these receptors remain unknown. Via MiXCR, TCRdb re-called the 5' RACE reads, giving one row per CDR3 protein. The sample has around 12,000 distinct CDR3 sequences; around 40% are singletons. Sequenced sample: CD3+ T cells sorted from blood and cultured. The receptors were gathered from a female donor in good health.

This clonotype has a handful of counts. The rearrangement joins TRBV5-1 to TRBJ1-2; TRBD1 might be the D (5 bases). Trimming left V 4 bases short and J 8 bases short, with 15 bases between. CDR3 size: 13 residues. Per germline, CDR1 SGHRS and CDR2 YFSETQ. As DNA, the CDR3 is TGCGCCAGCAGCGCCGGGGGGACGGAGGGCTACACCTTC. Its protein product is CASSAGGTEGYTF.

This clonotype was observed at least ten times. The chain joins TRBV27 to TRBJ2-1; D not resolved. Germline loops: CDR1 MNHEY, CDR2 SMNVEV (reference sequence). This CDR3 comprises 14 residues. Deletions cut 2 bases from V and 3 bases from J, with 8 bases between. CDR3 DNA: TGTGCCAGCAGTTTACGGAACAGCTACAATGAGCAGTTCTTC. This sequence encodes CASSLRNSYNEQFF.

This clonotype was observed a few times. CDR3 coding DNA: TGCAGTGCTGATGGAGGTGCAACTAGCGGTCAGCCCCAGCATTTT. This translates into CSADGGATSGQPQHF. The chain couples TRBV20-1 to TRBJ1-5; D gene uncertain. The CDR3 is made up of 15 amino acids. Trimming left V 5 bases short and J 6 bases short, with 20 bases between. Germline V gene sequence: CDR1 DFQATT, CDR2 SNEGSKA (reference sequence).

This clonotype has a handful of counts. V gene TRBV20-1 combines with J gene TRBJ1-5; TRBD1 agrees at 7 bases. V was clipped by 3 bases and J by 1 base; unmatched bases: 0. This CDR3 comprises 13 residues. Germline V lookup: CDR1 DFQATT, CDR2 SNEGSKA (reference sequence). CDR3: CSARGQSNQPQHF. DNA of the CDR3: TGCAGTGCTAGGGGACAGAGCAATCAGCCCCAGCATTTT.

J is TRBJ2-1 and V is TRBV4-2; TRBD1 matches 10 bases. The germline CDR1 and CDR2 sequences are LGHNA and YNFKEQ. This CDR3 region has 17 residues. The V and J ends lost 2 bases and 4 bases, in that order; junction bases with no gene match: 8. CDR3 bases: TGTGCCAGCAGCCAAAACATCGACAGGGGGCTGTACAATGAGCAGTTCTTC. It is translated as CASSQNIDRGLYNEQFF.

Only one count was recorded for this clonotype. V usage is TRBV12-3 or TRBV12-4 and J usage is TRBJ2-1, with 12 nucleotides matching TRBD2. The CDR3 has 15 residues. The V segment lost 6 bases and the J segment 7 bases; nucleotides outside the gene matches: 7. The CDR3 region has the DNA TGTGCCAGCAGACTAGCGGGAGGCCTCACTAATGAGCAGTTCTTC. Its translation is CASRLAGGLTNEQFF.

To note about this clonotype: Given a much more abundant clone one base away, this may be a read error. The DNA of the CDR3 is TGTGCCAGCGGCCGCCCCTCAGCCAAAAACATTCAGTACTTC. It yields the protein CASGRPSAKNIQYF. The rearrangement links TRBV5-4 to TRBJ2-4; D uncertain. The V end was cut by 7 bases, the J end by 0 bases, with 11 bases between. The CDR3 spans 14 residues. The germline CDR1 and CDR2 sequences are SGHNT and YYREEE (reference sequence).

This clonotype was recorded at least ten times. The chain has TRBV5-4 and TRBJ2-3; D is possibly TRBD2 (5 bases). The CDR3 loop spans 15 amino acids. Germline-derived CDR1 and CDR2 are SGHNT and YYREEE (reference sequence). Trimming stripped 5 bases from V and 2 bases from J, with 15 bases between. CDR3 coding DNA: TGTGCCAGCAGAGTGGACGGAGGCACCACAGATACGCAGTATTTT. Its translation: CASRVDGGTTDTQYF.

This clonotype was seen many times. V is TRBV7-6 and J is TRBJ2-3; D remains ambiguous. This CDR3 has 11 amino acids. V lost 4 bases and J lost 3, with 2 bases in between. From germline, CDR1 is SGHVS and CDR2 FNYEAQ. CDR3 residues: CASSSTDTQYF. The CDR3 DNA is TGTGCCAGCAGCTCAACAGATACGCAGTATTTT.

The J gene is TRBJ2-1, the V gene TRBV19; D remains unclear. The CDR3 has 13 residues. CDR1 is LNHDA and CDR2 is SQIVND in the germline V gene (reference sequence). Trimming stripped 1 base from V and 5 bases from J, with 6 bases between. CDR3: CASSIGNHNEQFF. The CDR3, as DNA: TGTGCCAGTAGTATAGGTAACCACAATGAGCAGTTCTTC.

CDR3 sequence reads: CASTQGNEAFF. Here the CDR3 DNA reads TGTGCCAGCACCCAGGGTAATGAAGCTTTCTTT. The rearrangement links TRBV5-5 to TRBJ1-1; tentative D call: TRBD1 (5 bases). V was pared by 6 bases and J by 7 bases, with 10 bases between. Germline V gene lookup returns CDR1 SGHKS and CDR2 YYEKEE (reference sequence). This CDR3 is built from 11 residues.

The rearrangement links TRBV10-3 to TRBJ2-7, with a tentative D call TRBD1 (6 bases). Germline CDR1 is ENHRY and CDR2 is SYGVKD. CDR3 size: 13 residues. V lost 9 bases and J 2 bases, leaving 14 bases between the germline ends. CDR3 sequence: CAIATGITYEQYF. In DNA form, the CDR3 reads TGTGCCATTGCCACAGGGATCACCTACGAGCAGTACTTC.

A remark on this clonotype: Its ends do not fully match the called genes, so a read error is possible. The chain joins TRBV29-1 to TRBJ2-7, with a possible D match to TRBD2 (5 bases). Per germline, CDR1 SQVTM and CDR2 ANQGSEA. This CDR3 is built from 13 residues. This chain's CDR3 is CSVEGPTDHERYF. CDR3 sequence (DNA): TGCAGCGTTGAAGGACCCACAGACCACGAGCGGTATTTC.

This clonotype was observed a handful of times. A single base separates this from a much larger clone, so it may be a read error. The J gene is TRBJ2-1, the V gene TRBV28; weak D call: TRBD1 (6 bases). The CDR3 extends over 13 amino acids. The V and J ends lost 4 bases and 5 bases respectively, with 9 bases between them. Germline V gene sequence: CDR1 MDHEN, CDR2 SYDVKM. The CDR3 here is CASSSRTDNEQFF. CDR3 nucleotide sequence: TGTGCCAGCAGTTCCCGGACAGACAATGAGCAGTTCTTC.

In its sample, this clonotype was seen many times. The CDR3 DNA reads TGTGCCAGCGGGGGTACCCTGGGGCTCGGTAGTCATGAGCAGTTCTTC. Translated, it gives CASGGTLGLGSHEQFF. The chain couples TRBV25-1 to TRBJ2-1; possibly TRBD1 or TRBD2 for D (5 bases each). CDR1 MGHDK and CDR2 SYGVNS come from the germline V gene. The germline V and J ends were trimmed by 8 bases and 8 bases, with 25 bases remaining between them. The CDR3 has 16 amino acids.

DNA for the CDR3: TGCAGTGCTAGAGATCAGGGGGAGACCCAGTACTTC. It specifies CSARDQGETQYF. The chain is built from TRBV20-1 and TRBJ2-5; a weak D match, TRBD1 (6 bases). The germline V gene encodes CDR1 DFQATT and CDR2 SNEGSKA (reference sequence). Trimming removed 0 bases at V and 5 bases at J, with 7 bases between. The CDR3 spans 12 residues.